These T cell receptor beta chains were read from a single sample in a study of blood T cell repertoires in COVID-19. TCRdb's copy holds only in-frame clones and misses some; the assay was immunoSEQ multiplex PCR. The repertoire holds 250,000 or so clones, with around nine tenths as singletons. The sequencing sample was made of PBMCs or T cells enriched from blood (not recorded which). The receptor set was obtained from a middle-aged woman who had been exposed to COVID-19. The CDR3 runs from the conserved cysteine through the conserved F or W. The D gene is left open where the match is weak. Clone size is shown for a subset of rows, as once, few, many or a class of expanded clone.

V gene	clone size	J gene	D gene	CDR3 protein	CDR3 DNA
TRBV28	-	TRBJ2-3	TRBD2	CASRPLLAGVDDTQYF	TGTGCCAGCAGACCACTACTAGCGGGAGTTGATGATACGCAGTATTTT
TRBV28	-	TRBJ1-2	-	CASRITAWGEGGYTF	TGTGCCAGCAGGATTACCGCCTGGGGGGAAGGGGGCTACACCTTC
TRBV28	-	TRBJ1-2	-	CASRTRVDGYTF	TGTGCCAGCAGGACCAGGGTCGATGGCTACACCTTC
TRBV7-6	-	TRBJ1-6	-	CASSPKGDSPLHF	TGTGCCAGCAGTCCCAAGGGGGATTCACCCCTCCACTTT
TRBV24-1	-	TRBJ2-2	TRBD1	CATSDSGTGDTGELFF	TGTGCCACCAGTGATTCCGGGACAGGGGACACCGGGGAGCTGTTTTTT
TRBV7-9	-	TRBJ2-2	-	CASSLELTGELFF	TGTGCCAGCAGCTTAGAACTCACCGGGGAGCTGTTTTTT
TRBV11-3	-	TRBJ2-1	-	CASSLVGHSYEQFF	TGTGCCAGCAGCTTAGTCGGACATTCATATGAGCAGTTCTTC
TRBV7-8	-	TRBJ2-5	TRBD2	CASSSLAGGGETQYF	TGTGCCAGCAGCTCTCTAGCGGGAGGAGGGGAGACCCAGTACTTC
TRBV4-1	-	TRBJ1-5	-	CASSLTPVEDQPQHF	TGCGCCAGCAGCCTAACACCCGTGGAGGATCAGCCCCAGCATTTT
TRBV10-3	-	TRBJ1-2	TRBD1	CATQGAGGYTF	TGTGCCACCCAGGGGGCAGGAGGCTACACCTTC
TRBV18	once	TRBJ2-3	-	CASSPQGIPTDTQYF	TGTGCCAGCTCACCACAGGGGATACCCACAGATACGCAGTATTTT
TRBV28	-	TRBJ2-3	-	CASQRGGVDTQYF	TGTGCCAGCCAAAGAGGGGGGGTAGATACGCAGTATTTT
TRBV4-3	-	TRBJ1-5	-	CASSQDRGKNQPQHF	TGCGCCAGCAGCCAAGACAGGGGAAAAAATCAGCCCCAGCATTTT
TRBV7-3	-	TRBJ1-5	-	CASSSQGGSNQPQHF	TGTGCCAGCAGTTCCCAGGGAGGCAGCAATCAGCCCCAGCATTTT
TRBV29-1	-	TRBJ1-1	-	CSVGQTNTEAFF	TGCAGCGTTGGACAGACGAACACTGAAGCTTTCTTT
TRBV30	once	TRBJ2-2	-	CACSLVGELFF	TGTGCCTGTAGCCTGGTCGGGGAGCTGTTTTTT
TRBV5-1	-	TRBJ2-7	-	CASSLQGQTYEQYF	TGCGCCAGCAGCCTACAGGGACAAACCTACGAGCAGTACTTC
TRBV15	few	TRBJ2-2	-	CATSRDRTGELFF	TGTGCCACCAGCAGAGATAGAACCGGGGAGCTGTTTTTT
TRBV28	-	TRBJ2-5	TRBD2	CASSFPTSGQETQYF	TGTGCCAGCAGTTTCCCGACTAGCGGCCAAGAGACCCAGTACTTC
TRBV9	-	TRBJ1-4	-	CASSVAGGVPNEKLFF	TGTGCCAGCAGCGTAGCTGGGGGCGTCCCTAATGAAAAACTGTTTTTT
TRBV5-6	-	TRBJ2-1	-	CASSRGLNNEQFF	TGTGCCAGCAGCAGGGGACTGAACAATGAGCAGTTCTTC
TRBV5-1	-	TRBJ1-1	TRBD1	CASRTETGVNTEAFF	TGCGCCAGCAGGACGGAGACAGGGGTAAACACTGAAGCTTTCTTT
TRBV28	-	TRBJ2-2	-	CASRGSGGYHTGELFF	TGTGCCAGCAGGGGCTCTGGAGGCTACCACACCGGGGAGCTGTTTTTT
TRBV7-2	-	TRBJ1-5	-	CASSLREGNQPQHF	TGTGCCAGCAGCCTACGGGAGGGCAATCAGCCCCAGCATTTT
TRBV3-1/TRBV3-2	-	TRBJ2-7	-	CASSQSDEQYF	TGTGCCAGCAGCCAGTCGGACGAGCAGTACTTC
TRBV24-1	-	TRBJ2-1	TRBD2	CATSGPGLAGRGEQFF	TGTGCCACCAGTGGCCCGGGACTAGCGGGACGGGGAGAGCAGTTCTTC
TRBV7-2	once	TRBJ1-3	-	CASSSTITGNTIYF	TGTGCCAGCAGCTCCACAATCACTGGAAACACCATATATTTT
TRBV4-2	-	TRBJ2-5	-	CASSRLEASGETQYF	TGTGCCAGCAGCCGGTTAGAGGCTAGTGGGGAGACCCAGTACTTC
TRBV30	-	TRBJ2-4	-	CAWSVSGAKNIQYF	TGTGCCTGGAGTGTGTCGGGGGCCAAAAACATTCAGTACTTC
TRBV19	-	TRBJ2-7	TRBD1	CASSMDRGYEQYF	TGTGCCAGTAGTATGGACAGGGGCTACGAGCAGTACTTC
TRBV6-2/TRBV6-3	few	TRBJ1-5	TRBD1	CASSTDRSSQPQHF	TGTGCCAGCAGCACGGACAGGTCCAGTCAGCCCCAGCATTTT
TRBV7-3	-	TRBJ2-3	TRBD2	CASSWTTSGRTDTQYF	TGTGCCAGCAGCTGGACGACTAGCGGGAGGACAGATACGCAGTATTTT
TRBV12-3/TRBV12-4	-	TRBJ2-7	-	CASTRGSAEQYF	TGTGCCAGCACTAGGGGGTCAGCCGAGCAGTACTTC
TRBV7-9	-	TRBJ2-7	-	CASSLGTEEQYF	TGTGCCAGCAGCCTTGGGACTGAAGAGCAGTACTTC
TRBV19	-	TRBJ1-5	TRBD1	CASSKGQYNQPQHF	TGTGCCAGTAGTAAGGGACAGTACAATCAGCCCCAGCATTTT
TRBV19	-	TRBJ1-4	-	CASSIQGWEKLFF	TGTGCCAGTAGCATACAGGGTTGGGAAAAACTGTTTTTT
TRBV18	-	TRBJ1-5	TRBD1	CASSPGQGAQQPQHF	TGTGCCAGCTCTCCTGGACAGGGGGCTCAACAGCCCCAGCATTTT
TRBV6-5	once	TRBJ1-5	TRBD1	CASTPGTGGQPQHF	TGTGCCAGCACCCCCGGGACAGGGGGGCAGCCCCAGCATTTT
TRBV19	-	TRBJ1-5	TRBD1	CASSDRARSSIQPQHF	TGTGCCAGTAGTGACAGGGCTAGGTCCTCCATTCAGCCCCAGCATTTT
TRBV28	-	TRBJ1-2	-	CASSFQGYGYTF	TGTGCCAGCAGTTTCCAGGGCTATGGCTACACCTTC
TRBV19	-	TRBJ1-2	TRBD1	CASSDPGQGYGYTF	TGTGCCAGTAGTGATCCGGGACAGGGCTATGGCTACACCTTC
TRBV6-5	-	TRBJ2-2	-	CASSIGSGELFF	TGTGCCAGCAGTATCGGGTCGGGGGAGCTGTTTTTT
TRBV27	-	TRBJ2-5	-	CASSLSRGYQETQYF	TGTGCCAGCAGTTTAAGCAGGGGTTACCAAGAGACCCAGTACTTC
TRBV25-1	-	TRBJ1-1	-	CASSESRRGNTEAFF	TGTGCCAGCAGTGAATCTCGCAGGGGCAACACTGAAGCTTTCTTT
TRBV20-1	-	TRBJ2-1	-	CSASPHNEQFF	TGCAGTGCTAGTCCTCACAATGAGCAGTTCTTC
TRBV28	-	TRBJ2-5	TRBD1	CASSSHSGQGETQYF	TGTGCCAGCAGTTCCCACTCCGGACAGGGCGAGACCCAGTACTTC
TRBV27	-	TRBJ2-1	-	CASSLYSGSSYNEQFF	TGTGCCAGCAGTTTATACAGCGGAAGCTCCTACAATGAGCAGTTCTTC
TRBV7-9	-	TRBJ2-1	-	CASSSSTPLFGQFF	TGTGCCAGCAGCTCTAGCACCCCACTCTTTGGGCAGTTCTTC
TRBV19	-	TRBJ1-2	TRBD1	CASSIRTGPNYGYTF	TGTGCCAGTAGTATAAGGACAGGGCCTAACTATGGCTACACCTTC
TRBV4-3	-	TRBJ1-2	-	CASSQERRGYTF	TGCGCCAGCAGCCAAGAGAGGCGGGGCTACACCTTC
TRBV6-4	-	TRBJ1-4	TRBD1	CASSLRIPGQGTTVF	TGTGCCAGCAGCCTACGAATCCCGGGACAGGGAACCACGGTTTTT
TRBV12-3/TRBV12-4	-	TRBJ1-1	-	CASSFSMNTEAFF	TGTGCCAGCAGTTTCAGTATGAACACTGAAGCTTTCTTT
TRBV18	-	TRBJ1-5	TRBD1	CASSPTPGQGASINQPQHF	TGTGCCAGCTCACCCACACCGGGACAGGGGGCGTCGATCAATCAGCCCCAGCATTTT
TRBV19	-	TRBJ1-2	TRBD1	CASSPWTGNYGYTF	TGTGCCAGTAGTCCTTGGACAGGGAACTATGGCTACACCTTC
TRBV3-1/TRBV3-2	-	TRBJ1-6	-	CASSQVLNSPLHF	TGTGCCAGCAGCCAAGTTCTGAATTCACCCCTCCACTTT
TRBV30	once	TRBJ2-5	TRBD2	CAWRRAGGFPRETQYF	TGTGCCTGGAGGCGGGCGGGGGGGTTCCCCCGGGAGACCCAGTACTTC
TRBV29-1	-	TRBJ2-5	TRBD2	CSVEKTSGGKQETQYF	TGCAGCGTTGAAAAGACTAGCGGGGGCAAACAAGAGACCCAGTACTTC
TRBV10-3	-	TRBJ1-1	-	CAIGAGWDTEAFF	TGTGCCATCGGGGCGGGGTGGGACACTGAAGCTTTCTTT
TRBV28	once	TRBJ1-1	-	CASGRGGAGTEAFF	TGTGCCAGCGGAAGGGGAGGGGCTGGCACTGAAGCTTTCTTT